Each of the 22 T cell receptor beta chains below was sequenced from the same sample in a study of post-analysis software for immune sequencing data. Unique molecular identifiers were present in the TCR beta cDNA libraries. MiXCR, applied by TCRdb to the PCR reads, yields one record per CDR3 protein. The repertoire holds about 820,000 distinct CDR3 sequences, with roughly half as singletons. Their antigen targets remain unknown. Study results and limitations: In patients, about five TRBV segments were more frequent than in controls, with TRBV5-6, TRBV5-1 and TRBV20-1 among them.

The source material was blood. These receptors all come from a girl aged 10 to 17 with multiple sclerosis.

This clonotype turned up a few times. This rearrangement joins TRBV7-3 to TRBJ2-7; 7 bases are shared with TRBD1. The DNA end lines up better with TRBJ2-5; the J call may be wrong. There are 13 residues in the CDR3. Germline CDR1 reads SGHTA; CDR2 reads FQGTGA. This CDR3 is CASSQNRGETQYF. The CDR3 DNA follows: TGTGCCAGCAGCCAAAACAGGGGTGAGACCCAGTACTTC.

The CDR3, as DNA: TGCAGTGCTAGAGGGACTAGCGGGGGAGCCTACAATGAGCAGTTCTTC. It specifies CSARGTSGGAYNEQFF. The chain couples TRBV20-1 to TRBJ2-7, with 13 nucleotides matching TRBD2. The end of the DNA is better explained by TRBJ2-1, so the J call may be wrong. Germline CDR1 and CDR2: DFQATT and SNEGSKA (reference sequence). This CDR3 has 16 residues.

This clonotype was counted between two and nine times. The CDR3 loop reads CASSQVTGTGANVLTF. CDR3 coding DNA: TGTGCCAGCAGCCAAGTTACAGGGACCGGGGCCAACGTCCTGACTTTC. V gene TRBV2 combines with J gene TRBJ2-6, with a possible D match to TRBD1 (6 bases). V was clipped by 6 bases and J by 4 bases, with 16 bases between them. CDR3 length: 16 residues. CDR1 is SNHLY and CDR2 is FYNNEI in the germline V gene.

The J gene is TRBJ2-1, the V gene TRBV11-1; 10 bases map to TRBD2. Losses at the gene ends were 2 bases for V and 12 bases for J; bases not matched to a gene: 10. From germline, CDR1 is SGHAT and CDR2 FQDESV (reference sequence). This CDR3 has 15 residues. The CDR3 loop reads CASSLRTSGNGGQFF. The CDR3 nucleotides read TGTGCCAGCAGCTTAAGAACTAGCGGGAATGGGGGGCAGTTCTTC.

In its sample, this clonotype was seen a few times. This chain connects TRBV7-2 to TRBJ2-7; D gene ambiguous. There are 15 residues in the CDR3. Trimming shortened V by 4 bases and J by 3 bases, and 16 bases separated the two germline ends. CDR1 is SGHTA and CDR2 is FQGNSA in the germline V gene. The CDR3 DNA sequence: TGTGCCAGCAGCTCAATTGGTGACTCTTTCTACGAGCAGTACTTC. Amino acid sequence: CASSSIGDSFYEQYF.

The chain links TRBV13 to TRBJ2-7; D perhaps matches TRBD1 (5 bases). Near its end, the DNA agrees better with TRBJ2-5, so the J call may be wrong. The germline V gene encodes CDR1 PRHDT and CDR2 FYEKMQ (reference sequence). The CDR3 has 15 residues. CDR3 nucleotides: TGTGCCAGCAACTCCATAGAGCAGGGTGAGGAGACCCAGTACTTC. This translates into CASNSIEQGEETQYF.

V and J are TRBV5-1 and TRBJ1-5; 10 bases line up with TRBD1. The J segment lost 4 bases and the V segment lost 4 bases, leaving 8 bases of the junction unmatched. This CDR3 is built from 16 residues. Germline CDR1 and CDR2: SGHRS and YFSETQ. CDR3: CASSVTGGKGNQPQHF. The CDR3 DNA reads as TGCGCCAGCAGCGTGACAGGGGGCAAAGGAAATCAGCCCCAGCATTTT.

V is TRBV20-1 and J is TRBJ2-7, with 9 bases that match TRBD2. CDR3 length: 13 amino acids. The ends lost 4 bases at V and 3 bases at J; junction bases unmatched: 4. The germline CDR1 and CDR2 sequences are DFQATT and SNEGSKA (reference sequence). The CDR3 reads CSATSGISYEQYF. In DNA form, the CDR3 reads TGCAGTGCTACTAGCGGGATCAGCTACGAGCAGTACTTC.

CDR3: CASSYSQGTEAFF. CDR3 bases: TGTGCCAGCAGTTATTCTCAGGGCACTGAAGCTTTCTTT. This chain connects TRBV6-6 to TRBJ1-1, with TRBD1 as a possible D gene (5 bases). The CDR3 spans 13 residues. Looked up from germline, CDR1 is MNHNY and CDR2 is SVGAGI (reference sequence). Between the trimmed V and J ends, which lost 3 bases and 4 bases, there was a span of 9 bases.

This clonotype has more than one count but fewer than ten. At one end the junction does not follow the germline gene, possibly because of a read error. Here the CDR3 reads CASSSPDRAYELYF. The CDR3 DNA reads TGTGCCAGCAGTTCCCCAGACAGGGCCTACGAGCTGTACTTC. The chain uses TRBV12-3 or TRBV12-4 and TRBJ2-7, with TRBD1 matching over 7 bases. This CDR3 is 14 amino acids long.

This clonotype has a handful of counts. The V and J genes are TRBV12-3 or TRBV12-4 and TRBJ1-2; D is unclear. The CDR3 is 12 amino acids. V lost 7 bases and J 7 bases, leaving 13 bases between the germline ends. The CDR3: CASTFSGIGYTF. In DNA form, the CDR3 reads TGTGCCAGCACTTTCTCGGGTATTGGCTACACCTTC.

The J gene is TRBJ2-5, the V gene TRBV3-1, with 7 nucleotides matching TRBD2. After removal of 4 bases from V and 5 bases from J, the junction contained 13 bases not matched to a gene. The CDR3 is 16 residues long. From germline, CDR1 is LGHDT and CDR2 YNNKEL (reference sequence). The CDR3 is CASSPRVGEGRETQYF. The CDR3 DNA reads TGTGCCAGCAGCCCACGAGTGGGGGAGGGCCGGGAGACCCAGTACTTC.

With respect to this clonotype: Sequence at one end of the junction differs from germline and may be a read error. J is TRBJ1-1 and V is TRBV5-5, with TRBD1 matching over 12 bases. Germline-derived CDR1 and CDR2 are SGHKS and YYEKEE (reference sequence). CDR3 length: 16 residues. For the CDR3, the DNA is TGTGCCAGCGCCGGGGGACAGGGGGCGAGAGGCACTGAAACTTTCTTT. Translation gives CASAGGQGARGTETFF. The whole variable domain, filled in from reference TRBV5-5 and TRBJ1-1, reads DAGVTQSPTHLIKTRGQQVTLRCSPISGHKSVSWYQQVLGQGPQFIFQYYEKEERGRGNFPDRFSARQFPNYSSELNVNALLLGDSALYLCASAGGQGARGTETFFGQGTRLTVV.

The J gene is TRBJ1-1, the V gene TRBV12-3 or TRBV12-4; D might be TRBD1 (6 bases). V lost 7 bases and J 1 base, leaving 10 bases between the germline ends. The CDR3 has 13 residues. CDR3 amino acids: CASTSTGNTEAFF. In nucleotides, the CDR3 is TGTGCCAGCACCTCGACAGGGAACACTGAAGCTTTCTTT.

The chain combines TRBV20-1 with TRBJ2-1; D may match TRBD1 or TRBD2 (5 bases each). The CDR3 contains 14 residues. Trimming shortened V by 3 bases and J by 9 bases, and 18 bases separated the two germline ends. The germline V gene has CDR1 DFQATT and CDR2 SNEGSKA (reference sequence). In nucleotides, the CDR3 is TGCAGTGCTAGCCTAGAAGGGGCTCGGGGTGAGCAGTTCTTC. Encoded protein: CSASLEGARGEQFF.

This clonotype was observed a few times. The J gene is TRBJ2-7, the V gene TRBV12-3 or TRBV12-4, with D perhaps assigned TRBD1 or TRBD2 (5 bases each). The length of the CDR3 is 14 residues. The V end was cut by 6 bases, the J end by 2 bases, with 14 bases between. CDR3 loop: CASSSTGQPYEQYF. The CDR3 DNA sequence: TGTGCCAGCAGCTCCACGGGGCAGCCCTACGAGCAGTACTTC.

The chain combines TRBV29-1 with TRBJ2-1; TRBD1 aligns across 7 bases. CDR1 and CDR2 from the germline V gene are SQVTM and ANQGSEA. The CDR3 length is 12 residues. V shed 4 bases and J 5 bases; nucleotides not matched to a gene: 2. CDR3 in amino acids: CSVGDSDNEQFF. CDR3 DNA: TGCAGCGTTGGGGACAGCGACAATGAGCAGTTCTTC.

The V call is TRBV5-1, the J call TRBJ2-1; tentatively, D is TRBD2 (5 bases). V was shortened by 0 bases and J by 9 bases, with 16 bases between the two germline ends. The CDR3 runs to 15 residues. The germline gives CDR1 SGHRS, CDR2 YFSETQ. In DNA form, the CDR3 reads TGCGCCAGCAGCTTGGAAGCTAGCTCCCACAGTGAGCAGTTCTTC. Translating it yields CASSLEASSHSEQFF.

The CDR3, as DNA: TGCAGTGCTAGAGACGGGGGGGCCGCAGATACGCAGTATTTT. It codes for CSARDGGAADTQYF. This chain uses TRBV20-1 with TRBJ2-3, with 8 bases aligning to TRBD2. This CDR3 spans 14 amino acids. Germline-derived CDR1 and CDR2 are DFQATT and SNEGSKA (reference sequence). The V and J ends lost 0 bases and 4 bases, in that order; junction bases with no gene match: 3.

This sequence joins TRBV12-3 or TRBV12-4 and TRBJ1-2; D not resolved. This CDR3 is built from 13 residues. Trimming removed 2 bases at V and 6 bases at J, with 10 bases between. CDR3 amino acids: CASSLRSANGYTF. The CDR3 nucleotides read TGTGCCAGCAGTTTAAGGTCAGCTAATGGCTACACCTTC.

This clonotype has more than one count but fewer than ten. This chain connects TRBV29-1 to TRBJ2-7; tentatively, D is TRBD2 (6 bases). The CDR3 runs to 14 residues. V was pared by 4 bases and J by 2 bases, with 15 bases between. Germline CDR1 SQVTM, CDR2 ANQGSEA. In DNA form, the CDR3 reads TGCAGCGTTGCACGGGGGACGGCAACCTACGAGCAGTACTTC. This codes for CSVARGTATYEQYF.

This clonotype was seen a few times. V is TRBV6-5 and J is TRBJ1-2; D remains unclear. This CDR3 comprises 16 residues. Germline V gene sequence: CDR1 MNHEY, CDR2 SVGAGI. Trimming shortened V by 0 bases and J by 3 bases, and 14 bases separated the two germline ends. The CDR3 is CASSYSVGFHHYGYTF. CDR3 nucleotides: TGTGCCAGCAGTTACTCTGTGGGTTTTCACCACTATGGCTACACCTTC.